What follows is one T cell receptor beta chain and its context. Its antigen is as yet unknown. This specimen comes from a study of T cell repertoires in cytomegalovirus infection. Background on the study: Public signatures in TCR beta pointed to CMV infection and matching HLA type. Study findings and constraints: Summed public TCR beta family frequency identified CMV carriers bearing the relevant HLA. Dominating the ex vivo response were TCR beta clonotypes that were CMV-specific and HLA-C-restricted.

Trimming left V 0 bases short and J 4 bases short, with 10 bases between. The CDR3 extends over 16 amino acids. The germline V gene has CDR1 SGHVS and CDR2 FQNEAQ. TCRdb re-derived calls from the reads in MiXCR, one entry per CDR3 protein. The data hold 200,000 to 250,000 distinct CDR3 sequences, with 22% observed a single time. Sequencing input: CD8+ T cells from PBMCs. The sequence derives from a human donor in good health (CMV status not recorded). Some clones in this sample may be carry-over from other donors' samples. This chain joins TRBV7-8 and TRBJ1-6, with a weak D call TRBD1 (5 bases). CDR3 bases: TGTGCCAGCAGCTTAGCGAGGGCAGGGTATAATTCACCCCTCCACTTT. This encodes CASSLARAGYNSPLHF.